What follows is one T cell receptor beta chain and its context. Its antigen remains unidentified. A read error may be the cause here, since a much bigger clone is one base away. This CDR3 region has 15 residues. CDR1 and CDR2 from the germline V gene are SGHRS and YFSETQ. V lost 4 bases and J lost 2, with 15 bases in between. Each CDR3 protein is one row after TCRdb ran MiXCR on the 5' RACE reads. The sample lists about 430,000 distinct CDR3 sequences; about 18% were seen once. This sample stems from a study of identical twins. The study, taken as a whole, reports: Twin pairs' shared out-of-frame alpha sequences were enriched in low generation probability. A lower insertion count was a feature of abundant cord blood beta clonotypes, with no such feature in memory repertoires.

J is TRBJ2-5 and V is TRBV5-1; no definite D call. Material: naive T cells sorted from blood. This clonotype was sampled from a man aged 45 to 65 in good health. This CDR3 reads CASSPDGMKQETQYF. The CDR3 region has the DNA TGCGCCAGCAGCCCGGACGGCATGAAGCAAGAGACCCAGTACTTC.